These 10 T cell receptor beta chains came from one sample sequenced in a study of blood T cell repertoires in COVID-19. Profiling relied on immunoSEQ multiplex PCR, and the TCRdb table lists in-frame clones only, not all of them. The data show 200,000 to 300,000 clones, with roughly nine tenths seen just once and under 6.5% held by the top ten. The sample was peripheral blood. These receptors came from a man in his 60s with acute or convalescent COVID-19.

This chain uses TRBV12-5 with TRBJ2-3, with TRBD2 identical over 12 bases. The CDR3 is made up of 15 amino acids. Germline V lookup: CDR1 LGHNT, CDR2 FRNRAP. Trimming took 5 bases from V and 5 from J; bases not matched to a gene: 5. The CDR3 nucleotides are TGTGCTAGTGGTGCGCCGGGACTAGCGGGAGATACGCAGTATTTT. Translation gives CASGAPGLAGDTQYF.

This clone has just a few counts. Other DNA sequences from this sample encode an identical CDR3 as well. This chain connects TRBV28 to TRBJ1-2; no clear D. This CDR3 has 11 residues. The V gene lost 5 bases and the J gene lost 4 bases, with 5 bases spanning the gap. CDR1 MDHEN and CDR2 SYDVKM come from the germline V gene. The CDR3 protein is CASSPGYGYTF. DNA for the CDR3: TGTGCCAGCAGTCCGGGCTATGGCTACACCTTC.

This rearrangement joins TRBV6-5 to TRBJ1-3; D unresolved. This CDR3 has 15 residues. From germline, CDR1 is MNHEY and CDR2 SVGAGI. Deletions cut 2 bases from V and 0 bases from J, with 8 bases between. The CDR3 nucleotides are TGTGCCAGCAGTTACGGGCCCCGCTCTGGAAACACCATATATTTT. Protein: CASSYGPRSGNTIYF.

V is TRBV7-8 and J is TRBJ2-7; 8 bases match TRBD2. The CDR3 length is 14 residues. In germline, CDR1 is SGHVS, CDR2 FQNEAQ. V dropped 6 bases and J dropped 3; count of bases not matched to a gene: 7. The CDR3 reads CASRRLATLYEQYF. CDR3 coding DNA: TGTGCCAGCAGACGACTAGCGACCCTCTACGAGCAGTACTTC. The full variable domain, in which reference TRBV7-8 and TRBJ2-7 provide the parts outside the CDR3, is GAGVSQSPRYKVAKRGQDVALRCDPISGHVSLFWYQQALGQGPEFLTYFQNEAQLDKSGLPSDRFFAERPEGSVSTLKIQRTQQEDSAVYLCASRRLATLYEQYFGPGTRLTVT.

The V gene is TRBV30, the J gene TRBJ2-2; possible D gene TRBD1, 5 bases. Germline CDR1 is GTSNPN and CDR2 is SVGIG (reference sequence). Trimming left V 2 bases short and J 0 bases short, with 13 bases between. There are 16 residues in the CDR3. The DNA for the CDR3 is TGTGCCTGGAGTCCAGACAGTGGTGCGAACACCGGGGAGCTGTTTTTT. Residues: CAWSPDSGANTGELFF.

This clone was seen once. The V and J genes are TRBV21-1 and TRBJ2-6; the table calls TRBD1, which could not be checked here. TRBV21-1 represents a pseudogene. CDR3 length equals 19 residues. In DNA, the CDR3 is TGTGCCAGCAGCCCCCCCGTTTGGGGCCGGCTCTCTGGGGCCAACGTCCTGACTTTC. This codes for CASSPPVWGRLSGANVLTF.

The chain links TRBV7-2 to TRBJ1-1; tentative D call: TRBD1 (5 bases). CDR3 length: 15 residues. V was pared by 3 bases and J by 0 bases, with 11 bases between. The germline CDR1 and CDR2 sequences are SGHTA and FQGNSA. The CDR3 spells CASSLGPQVNTEAFF. DNA of the CDR3: TGTGCCAGCAGCTTGGGCCCACAGGTGAACACTGAAGCTTTCTTT.

This clone was detected a few times. V and J are TRBV7-3 and TRBJ2-2; D is possibly TRBD1 (7 bases). Germline lookup yields CDR1 SGHTA and CDR2 FQGTGA. V dropped 0 bases and J dropped 3 bases, with 14 bases sitting between them. The CDR3 length is 17 residues. CDR3 nucleotide sequence: TGTGCCAGCAGCTTAACGGCGGGACAGAGTCACACCGGGGAGCTGTTTTTT. Its protein product is CASSLTAGQSHTGELFF.

The rearrangement joins TRBV5-6 to TRBJ1-1; 9 bases fit TRBD1. The junction had 10 bases not matched to a gene; V was cut back by 3 bases and J by 4 bases. CDR1 and CDR2 (germline): SGHDT, YYEEEE. The CDR3 has 16 amino acids. The CDR3 DNA reads TGTGCCAGCAGCTCAGGACAGGGGCGCGGGGGCACTGAAGCTTTCTTT. Translated: CASSSGQGRGGTEAFF.

The chain recombines TRBV29-1 with TRBJ2-7; TRBD1 agrees at 8 bases. The length of the CDR3 is 13 residues. Looked up from germline, CDR1 is SQVTM and CDR2 is ANQGSEA. Trimming took 5 bases from V and 2 from J; bases not matched to a gene: 5. This CDR3 is CSVTSTGAYEQYF. In DNA form, the CDR3 reads TGCAGCGTTACTTCGACAGGGGCCTACGAGCAGTACTTC.